These 17 T cell receptor beta chains share one sample of origin, sequenced in a study of B cell selection in AIRE deficiency. Clones were sequenced by immunoSEQ multiplex PCR, and TCRdb holds only the in-frame ones, with some missing. The sample includes over 20,000 clones, almost 97% of them seen just once. CD4+CD127+ cells were sorted as the conventional CD4 T cells. Material: conventional CD4+ T cells sorted from PBMCs. These receptors all come from a human donor with AIRE deficiency.

The J gene is TRBJ2-5, the V gene TRBV2; maybe TRBD2 (5 bases). CDR3 size: 18 residues. Trimming shortened V by 2 bases and J by 4 bases, and 23 bases separated the two germline ends. Germline V lookup: CDR1 SNHLY, CDR2 FYNNEI. The CDR3 DNA is TGTGCCAGCAGTGAAACCAGTCCCGGGTCAGCGGTAGGAGAGACCCAGTACTTC. Translated, it gives CASSETSPGSAVGETQYF.

The chain combines TRBV6-1 with TRBJ2-7; perhaps TRBD2 as D (5 bases). Trimming took off 2 bases at V and 3 bases at J, with 20 bases between the two ends. In germline, CDR1 is MNHNS, CDR2 SASEGT. The CDR3 runs to 17 residues. The CDR3 bases are TGTGCCAGCAGTGAAACGGTCTTACTAGGGCACGGCTACGAGCAGTACTTC. This sequence encodes CASSETVLLGHGYEQYF.

The chain links TRBV7-8 to TRBJ2-2; TRBD2 matches at 11 bases. Germline lookup yields CDR1 SGHVS and CDR2 FQNEAQ. V trimming: 2 bases; J trimming: 0 bases; junction bases outside the gene matches: 11. The CDR3 sequence is 20 residues long. CDR3 nucleotides: TGTGCCAGCAGCTTATTGGCTAGCGGGAGGTACCCCCCGAACACCGGGGAGCTGTTTTTT. Residues: CASSLLASGRYPPNTGELFF. Full variable domain (missing parts from reference TRBV7-8 and TRBJ2-2): GAGVSQSPRYKVAKRGQDVALRCDPISGHVSLFWYQQALGQGPEFLTYFQNEAQLDKSGLPSDRFFAERPEGSVSTLKIQRTQQEDSAVYLCASSLLASGRYPPNTGELFFGEGSRLTVL.

The rearrangement joins TRBV11-2 to TRBJ2-1; perhaps TRBD2 as D (6 bases). The CDR3 runs to 16 residues. Deletions cut 1 base from V and 3 bases from J, with 13 bases between. Germline V CDR1 and CDR2: SGHAT, FQNNGV. The DNA of the CDR3 is TGTGCCAGCAGCTTAGTTGGAGGGACGGGCTACAATGAGCAGTTCTTC. Its protein is CASSLVGGTGYNEQFF.

This chain connects TRBV9 to TRBJ1-5; unclear D gene. The CDR3 is 15 amino acids. Germline assignment: CDR1 SGDLS and CDR2 YYNGEE. Trimming shortened V by 2 bases and J by 2 bases, and 11 bases separated the two germline ends. The CDR3 here is CASSVSGYGNQPQHF. The CDR3 region has the DNA TGTGCCAGCAGCGTTTCAGGTTATGGCAATCAGCCCCAGCATTTT.

The chain couples TRBV18 to TRBJ2-1; 12 bases match TRBD1. From germline, CDR1 is KGHSH and CDR2 LQKENI. The CDR3 consists of 17 residues. The V gene end was trimmed by 1 base and the J gene end by 9 bases; junction bases not matched to a gene: 10. The CDR3 sequence is CASSPRSPGQGAVEQFF. The CDR3 DNA is TGTGCCAGCTCACCACGATCCCCGGGACAGGGGGCGGTTGAGCAGTTCTTC.

This clone appeared once. The V call is TRBV29-1, the J call TRBJ1-1; D gene ambiguous. Trimming cost V 4 bases and J 2 bases, with 11 bases left between them. Germline V gene sequence: CDR1 SQVTM, CDR2 ANQGSEA. The CDR3 sequence is 13 residues long. This chain's CDR3 is CSVVFLPNTEAFF. For the CDR3, the DNA is TGCAGCGTTGTATTTCTGCCCAACACTGAAGCTTTCTTT.

V gene TRBV11-1 combines with J gene TRBJ2-7; 7 nucleotides agree with TRBD2. Trimming took 2 bases from V and 2 from J; bases not matched to a gene: 6. This CDR3 has 15 amino acids. Germline CDR1 reads SGHAT; CDR2 reads FQDESV (reference sequence). The CDR3 is CASSLYASGPYEQYF. In DNA, the CDR3 is TGTGCCAGCAGCTTATACGCTAGCGGACCCTACGAGCAGTACTTC.

The V call is TRBV5-1, the J call TRBJ2-3; TRBD1 matches at 11 bases. V dropped 0 bases and J dropped 3; count of bases not matched to a gene: 0. Germline values: CDR1 SGHRS, CDR2 YFSETQ. CDR3 length equals 15 residues. This chain's CDR3 is CASSLGDRGTDTQYF. The CDR3 DNA follows: TGCGCCAGCAGCTTGGGGGACAGGGGGACAGATACGCAGTATTTT.

The rearrangement joins TRBV6-6 to TRBJ2-1; 8 bases fit TRBD1. Germline values: CDR1 MNHNY, CDR2 SVGAGI (reference sequence). J lost 7 bases, V lost 5 bases, and 10 bases had no gene match. The CDR3 loop spans 15 amino acids. The chain's CDR3 is CASSPGQGHGNEQFF. CDR3 bases: TGTGCCAGCAGTCCTGGACAGGGCCATGGTAATGAGCAGTTCTTC.

CDR3 sequence (DNA): TGTGCCAGCAGCGTAGGAAGCAGGGTTACGTATGGCTACACCTTC. Amino acids: CASSVGSRVTYGYTF. J is TRBJ1-2 and V is TRBV9; possibly TRBD1 for D (5 bases). With 0 bases removed from V and 5 bases from J, the gap between germline ends came to 14 bases. CDR3 length: 15 amino acids. The germline gives CDR1 SGDLS, CDR2 YYNGEE.

The chain links TRBV11-3 to TRBJ2-1; TRBD2 matches at 10 bases. The germline V gene has CDR1 SGHNT and CDR2 YENEEA. V shed 1 base, J shed 5 bases, and the junction held 2 bases outside the gene matches. The CDR3 runs 15 residues. CDR3 DNA sequence: TGTGCCAGCAGCTTAGGTAGCGGGGGGAACAATGAGCAGTTCTTC. Its protein product is CASSLGSGGNNEQFF.

The chain is built from TRBV18 and TRBJ1-2; no definite D call. Looked up from germline, CDR1 is KGHSH and CDR2 is LQKENI. V dropped 1 base and J dropped 8 bases, with 11 bases sitting between them. The CDR3 totals 13 residues. CDR3 nucleotide sequence: TGTGCCAGCTCACCACAGGGCCCGAAAGGCTACACCTTC. Protein sequence: CASSPQGPKGYTF.

CDR3 in amino acids: CASSYFGQGTEAFF. DNA for the CDR3: TGTGCCAGCAGTTACTTCGGGCAAGGAACTGAAGCTTTCTTT. The chain is built from TRBV6-6 and TRBJ1-1; D unclear. V was shortened by 1 base and J by 5 bases, with 11 bases between the two germline ends. Germline CDR1 reads MNHNY; CDR2 reads SVGAGI (reference sequence). The length of the CDR3 is 14 residues.

This chain uses TRBV11-3 with TRBJ2-7, with D possibly matching TRBD1 (6 bases). In germline, CDR1 is SGHNT, CDR2 YENEEA. The CDR3 runs to 12 residues. V shed 1 base and J shed 8 bases, with 9 bases lying between them. The CDR3: CASSLGGGKQYF. The CDR3 region has the DNA TGTGCCAGCAGCTTAGGAGGGGGAAAGCAGTACTTC.

V and J are TRBV5-5 and TRBJ1-4; no firm D call. The germline V gene has CDR1 SGHKS and CDR2 YYEKEE (reference sequence). Trimming removed 1 base from V and 8 bases from J, with 9 bases in between. The CDR3 spans 13 residues. The DNA of the CDR3 is TGTGCCAGCAGCTTGCAAGGATACGAAAAACTGTTTTTT. Protein sequence: CASSLQGYEKLFF.

CDR3 region: CASSRLAEYTDTQYF. CDR3 nucleotide sequence: TGTGCCAGCAGCAGACTAGCGGAATACACAGATACGCAGTATTTT. The chain carries TRBV11-3 and TRBJ2-3, with 9 bases identical to TRBD2. The germline gives CDR1 SGHNT, CDR2 YENEEA. Germline trimming cut 5 bases from V and 2 bases from J; bases unmatched to any gene: 5. The CDR3 extends over 15 amino acids.